These 21 T cell receptor beta chains were sequenced from one sample in a study of blood T cell repertoires in COVID-19. The data were produced by immunoSEQ multiplex PCR, yet TCRdb's version contains in-frame clones alone and is incomplete. The sample shows 130,000 or so clones, 77% of them seen only once. Sequences were obtained from peripheral blood. Receptors were obtained from a man older than 75 with acute or convalescent COVID-19.

The V and J genes are TRBV7-2 and TRBJ2-3; 9 nucleotides match TRBD2. The germline gives CDR1 SGHTA, CDR2 FQGNSA. The length of the CDR3 is 15 residues. The V segment lost 5 bases and the J segment 0 bases; nucleotides outside the gene matches: 3. CDR3 in DNA: TGTGCCAGCAGCCTGCGGGGGGGTAGCACAGATACGCAGTATTTT. Translating gives CASSLRGGSTDTQYF.

The sample holds a few counts of this clone. This rearrangement joins TRBV28 to TRBJ2-1, with D possibly being TRBD1 (6 bases). The CDR3 loop spans 15 amino acids. The V gene lost 7 bases and the J gene lost 5 bases, with 18 bases spanning the gap. Germline CDR1 reads MDHEN; CDR2 reads SYDVKM. In DNA, the CDR3 is TGTGCCAGCAACCCCTGGGGGCGTTTAGACAATGAGCAGTTCTTC. It specifies CASNPWGRLDNEQFF.

The J gene is TRBJ1-1, the V gene TRBV5-1, with 8 bases aligning to TRBD1. CDR1 and CDR2 (germline): SGHRS, YFSETQ. The junction had 6 bases not matched to a gene; V was cut back by 3 bases and J by 5 bases. CDR3 size: 14 residues. DNA for the CDR3: TGCGCCAGCAGCTCCCGGACAGGGTTGACTGAAGCTTTCTTT. This codes for CASSSRTGLTEAFF. Looking up the rest from reference TRBV5-1 and TRBJ1-1 gives the full variable domain: KAGVTQTPRYLIKTRGQQVTLSCSPISGHRSVSWYQQTPGQGLQFLFEYFSETQRNKGNFPGRFSGRQFSNSRSEMNVSTLELGDSALYLCASSSRTGLTEAFFGQGTRLTVV.

The V and J genes are TRBV7-2 and TRBJ1-5, with TRBD1 matching over 8 bases. Germline values: CDR1 SGHTA, CDR2 FQGNSA. The CDR3 consists of 15 residues. Trimming removed 5 bases from V and 1 base from J; junction bases left unmatched: 4. The DNA of the CDR3 is TGTGCCAGCAGCCGGGACAGGAGCAGCAATCAGCCCCAGCATTTT. This sequence encodes CASSRDRSSNQPQHF.

The chain couples TRBV7-9 to TRBJ1-6; TRBD1 agrees at 9 bases. Trimming at V came to 0 bases and at J to 7 bases, leaving 7 bases not matched to a gene. This CDR3 region has 17 residues. Germline CDR1 reads SEHNR; CDR2 reads FQNEAQ (reference sequence). In nucleotides, the CDR3 is TGTGCCAGCAGCTTAGCGCGGGGACAGGGACGCAATTCACCCCTCCACTTT. It encodes CASSLARGQGRNSPLHF.

The chain has TRBV5-1 and TRBJ2-5; 9 bases agree with TRBD1. CDR1 and CDR2 from the germline V gene are SGHRS and YFSETQ. The CDR3 is made up of 15 amino acids. The ends lost 4 bases at V and 0 bases at J; junction bases unmatched: 4. The chain's CDR3 is CASSRGTGYQETQYF. The CDR3 DNA follows: TGCGCCAGCAGCCGCGGGACAGGGTACCAAGAGACCCAGTACTTC.

The chain employs TRBV30 and TRBJ2-3; the match to TRBD1 covers 7 bases. Germline V lookup: CDR1 GTSNPN, CDR2 SVGIG (reference sequence). Losses at the gene ends were 4 bases for V and 11 bases for J; bases not matched to a gene: 12. The CDR3 length is 13 residues. CDR3 DNA sequence: TGTGCCTGGAACCTAGGTGGGGCAGGGGGGCAGTATTTT. Protein sequence: CAWNLGGAGGQYF.

The rearrangement joins TRBV24-1 to TRBJ2-5; TRBD1 aligns across 7 bases. The CDR3 extends over 11 amino acids. The germline gives CDR1 KGHDR, CDR2 SFDVKD. V dropped 9 bases and J dropped 5; count of bases not matched to a gene: 2. The CDR3 spells CATDRVETQYF. In nucleotides, the CDR3 is TGTGCCACCGACAGGGTTGAGACCCAGTACTTC.

CDR3 sequence reads: CASSLSGGTTEAFF. The DNA for the CDR3 is TGTGCCAGCAGCTTAAGTGGGGGGACCACTGAAGCTTTCTTT. The chain is built from TRBV11-2 and TRBJ1-1; D might be TRBD1 (5 bases). V shed 2 bases and J shed 4 bases, with 11 bases lying between them. CDR1 and CDR2 from the germline V gene are SGHAT and FQNNGV. There are 14 residues in the CDR3.

The V call is TRBV7-9, the J call TRBJ2-1; TRBD2 aligns across 8 bases. This CDR3 contains 13 residues. J gave up 7 bases and V 5 bases, and 4 bases lay outside the gene matches. Germline lookup yields CDR1 SEHNR and CDR2 FQNEAQ (reference sequence). The DNA of the CDR3 is TGTGCCAGCAGCCCACTAGCGGAGAATGAGCAGTTCTTC. Protein sequence: CASSPLAENEQFF.

This clone appeared once. V and J are TRBV4-2 and TRBJ2-7; 9 nucleotides agree with TRBD1. Germline-derived CDR1 and CDR2 are LGHNA and YNFKEQ. The V and J ends lost 1 base and 5 bases, in that order; junction bases with no gene match: 9. The CDR3 contains 16 residues. CDR3: CASSQGGRTGVNEQYF. The CDR3 DNA sequence: TGTGCCAGCAGCCAAGGGGGCCGGACAGGGGTCAACGAGCAGTACTTC.

The chain employs TRBV28 and TRBJ2-2; D remains ambiguous. Germline V lookup: CDR1 MDHEN, CDR2 SYDVKM. The CDR3 is made up of 15 amino acids. The V gene lost 3 bases and the J gene lost 6 bases, with 14 bases spanning the gap. The CDR3 DNA reads as TGTGCCAGCAGTTTTTTTTTAACTTCCCCCGGGGAGCTGTTTTTT. This encodes CASSFFLTSPGELFF. Based on the CDR3 plus reference TRBV28 and TRBJ2-2, the full variable domain is DVKVTQSSRYLVKRTGEKVFLECVQDMDHENMFWYRQDPGLGLRLIYFSYDVKMKEKGDIPEGYSVSREKKERFSLILESASTNQTSMYLCASSFFLTSPGELFFGEGSRLTVL.

The CDR3 bases are TGTGCCAGCAGCCAAGATATATCAGGAATCAGCGGCTACACCTTC. Its protein product is CASSQDISGISGYTF. This sequence joins TRBV3-1 (or the pseudogene TRBV3-2) and TRBJ1-2; no reliable D call. Between the trimmed V and J ends, which lost 0 bases and 8 bases, there was a span of 16 bases. Germline V gene lookup returns CDR1 LGHDT and CDR2 YNNKEL (reference sequence). The CDR3 spans 15 residues.

The genes are TRBV5-1 and TRBJ2-3; 8 bases align to TRBD1. This CDR3 contains 15 residues. The germline CDR1 and CDR2 sequences are SGHRS and YFSETQ. The ends lost 1 base at V and 1 base at J; junction bases unmatched: 2. CDR3 sequence reads: CASSLLGQGTDTQYF. DNA of the CDR3: TGCGCCAGCAGCTTGTTGGGACAGGGCACAGATACGCAGTATTTT.

A few counts support this clone. This chain joins TRBV5-5 and TRBJ1-2; D may be TRBD1 (5 bases). The CDR3 is made up of 14 amino acids. The ends were cut back, 4 bases at V and 4 bases at J, with 14 bases in the middle. Germline V gene sequence: CDR1 SGHKS, CDR2 YYEKEE (reference sequence). CDR3 residues: CASSEEGPLYGYTF. The CDR3 region has the DNA TGTGCCAGCAGCGAGGAGGGACCCCTCTATGGCTACACCTTC.

There are a few counts of this clone. The chain combines TRBV24-1 with TRBJ2-5; 11 bases fit TRBD1. J was trimmed by 5 bases and V by 3 bases; bases with no gene match: 7. CDR3 length: 16 residues. Per the germline V gene, CDR1 is KGHDR and CDR2 is SFDVKD. The CDR3 here is CATSDTGQGAKETQYF. CDR3 sequence (DNA): TGTGCCACCAGTGATACCGGACAGGGGGCTAAGGAGACCCAGTACTTC.

This chain joins TRBV6-5 and TRBJ1-1, with no clear D. The CDR3 is made up of 14 amino acids. V dropped 4 bases and J dropped 5 bases, with 14 bases sitting between them. The V gene's germline CDR1 is MNHEY and CDR2 SVGAGI. CDR3 bases: TGTGCCAGCAGTTTCGGTCCCACGAGGACTGAAGCTTTCTTT. As protein: CASSFGPTRTEAFF.

The V gene is TRBV5-1, the J gene TRBJ1-1; 9 bases align to TRBD1. The CDR3 is made up of 14 amino acids. Germline V gene lookup returns CDR1 SGHRS and CDR2 YFSETQ. J gave up 5 bases and V 5 bases, and 7 bases lay outside the gene matches. CDR3: CASRDGQGWTEAFF. CDR3 bases: TGCGCCAGCAGGGATGGACAGGGGTGGACTGAAGCTTTCTTT.

The V gene is TRBV7-3, the J gene TRBJ2-2, with D possibly matching TRBD2 (5 bases). The V and J ends lost 7 bases and 0 bases respectively, with 9 bases between them. This CDR3 is built from 14 residues. CDR1 SGHTA and CDR2 FQGTGA come from the germline V gene. In DNA, the CDR3 is TGTGCCAGCACGGACGGGACGAACACCGGGGAGCTGTTTTTT. Residues: CASTDGTNTGELFF.

The chain carries TRBV18 and TRBJ2-2; 7 bases line up with TRBD1. The length of the CDR3 is 15 residues. The V segment lost 2 bases and the J segment 7 bases; nucleotides outside the gene matches: 7. Germline V CDR1 and CDR2: KGHSH, LQKENI. The CDR3 loop is CASSPGQAWVGELFF. CDR3 DNA sequence: TGTGCCAGCTCACCAGGACAGGCTTGGGTCGGGGAGCTGTTTTTT.

The gene calls are TRBV25-1 and TRBJ2-6; D may be TRBD2 (5 bases). Germline loops: CDR1 MGHDK, CDR2 SYGVNS. This CDR3 has 17 residues. V was trimmed by 6 bases and J by 0 bases, leaving 15 bases between them. The CDR3 reads CASSRGGASSGANVLTF. In nucleotides, the CDR3 is TGTGCCAGCAGCCGGGGTGGCGCCAGCTCTGGGGCCAACGTCCTGACTTTC.